This TCR beta chain was sequenced in a study of CD8+CD57+ T cells in acquired aplastic anemia. As for the study in general: Sorted cells (CD4+ and CD8+) yielded DNA amounts that averaged about 2.9 ug. Study-wide points: Researchers report that fewer than 35 CD8+ CDR3 sequences appeared in both patients and controls. Simpson's diversity of CD8+ cells was not significantly different in patients compared with controls.

According to the study, genomic DNA was the template for TCR beta VDJ and CDR3 profiling. TCRdb reprocessed the reads via MiXCR and lists one record per CDR3 protein. The data show 400,000 to 500,000 distinct CDR3 sequences, just under 70% seen once. J lost 1 base, V lost 11 bases, and 7 bases had no gene match. CDR1 is MNHNY, CDR2 SVGAGI, per germline (reference sequence). The CDR3 sequence is 13 residues long. With regard to this clonotype: The antigen is undetermined.

The genes are TRBV6-6 and TRBJ1-1, with 7 bases that match TRBD1. The sequence was collected from a human donor in good health, serving as a control. Sequencing was carried out using sorted CD4+, CD8+, or CD8+CD57+ T cells (not recorded which) from PBMCs. The CDR3, as DNA: TGTGCCGGCTCGGGACAGACGAACACTGAAGCTTTCTTT. Encoded protein: CAGSGQTNTEAFF.